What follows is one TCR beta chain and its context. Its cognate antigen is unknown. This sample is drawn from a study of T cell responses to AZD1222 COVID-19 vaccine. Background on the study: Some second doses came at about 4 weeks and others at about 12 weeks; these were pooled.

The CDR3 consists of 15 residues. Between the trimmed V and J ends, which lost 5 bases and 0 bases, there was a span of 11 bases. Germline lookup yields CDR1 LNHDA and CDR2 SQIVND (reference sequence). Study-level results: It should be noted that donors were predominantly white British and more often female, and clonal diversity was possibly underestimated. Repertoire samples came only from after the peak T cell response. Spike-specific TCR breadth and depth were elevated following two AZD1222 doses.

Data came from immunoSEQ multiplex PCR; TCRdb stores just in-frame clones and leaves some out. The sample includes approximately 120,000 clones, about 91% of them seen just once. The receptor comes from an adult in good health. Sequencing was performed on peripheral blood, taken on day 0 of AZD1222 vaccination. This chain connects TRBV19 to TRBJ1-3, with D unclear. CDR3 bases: TGTGCCAGTAGTCAGTGGGTCCACTCTGGAAACACCATATATTTT. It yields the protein CASSQWVHSGNTIYF.